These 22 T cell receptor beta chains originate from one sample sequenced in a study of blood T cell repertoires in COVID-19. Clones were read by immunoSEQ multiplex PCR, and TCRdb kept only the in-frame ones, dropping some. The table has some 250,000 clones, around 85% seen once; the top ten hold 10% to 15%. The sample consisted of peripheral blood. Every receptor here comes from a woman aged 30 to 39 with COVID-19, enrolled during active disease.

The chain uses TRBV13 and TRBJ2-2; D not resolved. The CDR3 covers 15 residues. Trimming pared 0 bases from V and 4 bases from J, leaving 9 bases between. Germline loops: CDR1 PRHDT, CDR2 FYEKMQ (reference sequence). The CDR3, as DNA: TGTGCCAGCAGCTTAGGACCTAGAGGCACCGGGGAGCTGTTTTTT. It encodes CASSLGPRGTGELFF.

The CDR3 sequence is CASKVSSEETQYF. The CDR3 DNA sequence: TGTGCCAGTAAGGTCTCTAGCGAGGAGACCCAGTACTTC. This sequence joins TRBV19 and TRBJ2-5; possible D gene TRBD2, 6 bases. Per germline, CDR1 LNHDA and CDR2 SQIVND (reference sequence). V lost 7 bases, J lost 5 bases, and 14 bases lay in between. CDR3 length equals 13 residues.

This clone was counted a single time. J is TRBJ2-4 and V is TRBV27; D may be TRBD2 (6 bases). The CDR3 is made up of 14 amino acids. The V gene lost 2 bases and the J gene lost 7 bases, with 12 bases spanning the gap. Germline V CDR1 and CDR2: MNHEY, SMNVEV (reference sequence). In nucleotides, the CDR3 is TGTGCCAGCAGTTTACTCGGGGGAAAGAACATTCAGTACTTC. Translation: CASSLLGGKNIQYF.

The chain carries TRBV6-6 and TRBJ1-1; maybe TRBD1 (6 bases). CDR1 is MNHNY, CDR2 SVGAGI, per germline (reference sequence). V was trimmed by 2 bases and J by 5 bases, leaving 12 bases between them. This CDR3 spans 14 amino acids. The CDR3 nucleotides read TGTGCCAGCAGTTACGCGTCAGGGGCGACTGAAGCTTTCTTT. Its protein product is CASSYASGATEAFF.

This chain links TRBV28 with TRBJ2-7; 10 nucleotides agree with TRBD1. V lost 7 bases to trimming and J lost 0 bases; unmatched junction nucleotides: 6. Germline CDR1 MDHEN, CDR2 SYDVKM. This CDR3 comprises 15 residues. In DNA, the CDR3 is TGTGCCAGCACCTCGGGACAGGGGAGCTCCTACGAGCAGTACTTC. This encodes CASTSGQGSSYEQYF.

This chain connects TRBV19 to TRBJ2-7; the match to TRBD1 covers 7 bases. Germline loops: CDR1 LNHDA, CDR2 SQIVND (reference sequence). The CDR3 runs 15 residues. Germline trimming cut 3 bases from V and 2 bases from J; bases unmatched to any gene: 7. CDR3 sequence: CASSILPGQTYEQYF. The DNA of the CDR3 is TGTGCCAGTAGTATCCTGCCGGGACAGACCTACGAGCAGTACTTC.

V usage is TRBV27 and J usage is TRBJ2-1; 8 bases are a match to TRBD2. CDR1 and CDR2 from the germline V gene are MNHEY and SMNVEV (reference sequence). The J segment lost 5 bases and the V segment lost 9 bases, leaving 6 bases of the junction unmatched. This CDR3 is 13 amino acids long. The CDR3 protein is CASRGGADNEQFF. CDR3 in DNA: TGTGCCAGTCGGGGGGGGGCGGACAATGAGCAGTTCTTC.

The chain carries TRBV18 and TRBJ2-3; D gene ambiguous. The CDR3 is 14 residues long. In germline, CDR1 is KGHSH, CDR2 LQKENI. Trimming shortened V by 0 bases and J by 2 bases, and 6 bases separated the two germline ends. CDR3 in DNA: TGTGCCAGCTCACCACCGCGGCCCACAGATACGCAGTATTTT. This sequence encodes CASSPPRPTDTQYF. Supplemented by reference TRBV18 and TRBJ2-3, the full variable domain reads NAGVMQNPRHLVRRRGQEARLRCSPMKGHSHVYWYRQLPEEGLKFMVYLQKENIIDESGMPKERFSAEFPKEGPSILRIQQVVRGDSAAYFCASSPPRPTDTQYFGPGTRLTVL.

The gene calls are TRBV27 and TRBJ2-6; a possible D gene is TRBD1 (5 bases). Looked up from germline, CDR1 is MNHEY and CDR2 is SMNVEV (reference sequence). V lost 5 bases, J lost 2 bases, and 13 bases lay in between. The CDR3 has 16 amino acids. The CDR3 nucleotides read TGTGCCAGCAGTATGCGCTGGGGCGCTGGGGCCAACGTCCTGACTTTC. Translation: CASSMRWGAGANVLTF. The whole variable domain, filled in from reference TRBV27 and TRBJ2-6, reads EAQVTQNPRYLITVTGKKLTVTCSQNMNHEYMSWYRQDPGLGLRQIYYSMNVEVTDKGDVPEGYKVSRKEKRNFPLILESPSPNQTSLYFCASSMRWGAGANVLTFGAGSRLTVL.

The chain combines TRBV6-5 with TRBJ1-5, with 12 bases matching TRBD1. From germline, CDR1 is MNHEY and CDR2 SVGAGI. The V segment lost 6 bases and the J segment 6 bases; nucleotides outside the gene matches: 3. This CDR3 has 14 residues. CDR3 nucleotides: TGTGCCAGCAGGGGACAGGGGGCGACTCAGCCCCAGCATTTT. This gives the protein CASRGQGATQPQHF.

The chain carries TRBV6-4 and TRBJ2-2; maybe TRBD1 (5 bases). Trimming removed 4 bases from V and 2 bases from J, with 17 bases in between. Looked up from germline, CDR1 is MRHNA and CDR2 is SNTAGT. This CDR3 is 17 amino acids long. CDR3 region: CASSVRYQGSNTGELFF. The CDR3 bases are TGTGCCAGCAGTGTACGCTATCAGGGTTCTAACACCGGGGAGCTGTTTTTT.

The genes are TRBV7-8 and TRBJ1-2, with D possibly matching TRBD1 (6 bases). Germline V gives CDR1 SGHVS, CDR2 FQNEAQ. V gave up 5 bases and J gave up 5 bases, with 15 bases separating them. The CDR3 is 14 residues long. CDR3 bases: TGTGCCAGCAGCGTAACAGGGCTTGGGTATGGCTACACCTTC. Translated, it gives CASSVTGLGYGYTF. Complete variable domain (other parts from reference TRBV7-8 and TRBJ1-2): GAGVSQSPRYKVAKRGQDVALRCDPISGHVSLFWYQQALGQGPEFLTYFQNEAQLDKSGLPSDRFFAERPEGSVSTLKIQRTQQEDSAVYLCASSVTGLGYGYTFGSGTRLTVV.

The CDR3 loop reads CASSLQGTNSNYGYTF. The CDR3 DNA sequence: TGTGCCAGCAGCTTACAGGGGACAAACTCTAACTATGGCTACACCTTC. This chain connects TRBV7-9 to TRBJ1-2; possible D gene TRBD1, 6 bases. The V gene's germline CDR1 is SEHNR and CDR2 FQNEAQ (reference sequence). The length of the CDR3 is 16 residues. V was clipped by 2 bases and J by 0 bases, with 13 bases between them.

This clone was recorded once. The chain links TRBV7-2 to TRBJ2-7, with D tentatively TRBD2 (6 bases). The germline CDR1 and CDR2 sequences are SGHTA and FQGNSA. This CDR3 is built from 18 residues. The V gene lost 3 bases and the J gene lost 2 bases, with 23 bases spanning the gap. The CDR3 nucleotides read TGTGCCAGCAGCTTCCAGGACGGGGTGGGACTGGTCCCCTACGAGCAGTACTTC. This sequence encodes CASSFQDGVGLVPYEQYF.

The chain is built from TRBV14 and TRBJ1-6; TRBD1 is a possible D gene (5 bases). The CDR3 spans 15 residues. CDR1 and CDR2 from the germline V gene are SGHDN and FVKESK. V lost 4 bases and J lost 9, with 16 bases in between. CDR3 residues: CASSRGGQGSSPLHF. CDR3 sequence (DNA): TGTGCCAGCAGCCGAGGAGGGCAGGGATCTTCACCCCTCCACTTT.

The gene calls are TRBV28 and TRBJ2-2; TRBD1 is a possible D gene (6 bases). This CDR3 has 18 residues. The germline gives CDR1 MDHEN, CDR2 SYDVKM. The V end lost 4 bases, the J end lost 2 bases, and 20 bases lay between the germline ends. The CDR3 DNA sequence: TGTGCCAGCAGTTCCCCACCTTTTGCAGGGGCTAACACCGGGGAGCTGTTTTTT. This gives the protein CASSSPPFAGANTGELFF. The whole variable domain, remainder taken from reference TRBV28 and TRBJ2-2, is DVKVTQSSRYLVKRTGEKVFLECVQDMDHENMFWYRQDPGLGLRLIYFSYDVKMKEKGDIPEGYSVSREKKERFSLILESASTNQTSMYLCASSSPPFAGANTGELFFGEGSRLTVL.

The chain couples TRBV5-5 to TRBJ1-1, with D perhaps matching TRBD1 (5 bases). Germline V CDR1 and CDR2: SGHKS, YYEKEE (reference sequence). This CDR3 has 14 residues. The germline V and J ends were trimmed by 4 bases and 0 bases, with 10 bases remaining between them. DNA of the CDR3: TGTGCCAGCAGCGGCAGGGTCATGAACACTGAAGCTTTCTTT. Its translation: CASSGRVMNTEAFF. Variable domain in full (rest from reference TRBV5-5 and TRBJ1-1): DAGVTQSPTHLIKTRGQQVTLRCSPISGHKSVSWYQQVLGQGPQFIFQYYEKEERGRGNFPDRFSARQFPNYSSELNVNALLLGDSALYLCASSGRVMNTEAFFGQGTRLTVV.

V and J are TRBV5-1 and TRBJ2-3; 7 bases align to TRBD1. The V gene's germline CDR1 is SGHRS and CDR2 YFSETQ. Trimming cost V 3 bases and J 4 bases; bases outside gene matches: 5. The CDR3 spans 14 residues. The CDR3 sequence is CASSSGTVADTQYF. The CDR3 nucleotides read TGCGCCAGCAGCTCCGGGACAGTCGCAGATACGCAGTATTTT.

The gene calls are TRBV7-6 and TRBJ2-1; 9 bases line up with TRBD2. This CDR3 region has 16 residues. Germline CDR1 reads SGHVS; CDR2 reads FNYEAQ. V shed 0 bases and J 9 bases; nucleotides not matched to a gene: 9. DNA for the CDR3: TGTGCCAGCAGCTTAGCGCCCAGCGGGGGGAACGCTGAGCAGTTCTTC. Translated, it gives CASSLAPSGGNAEQFF.

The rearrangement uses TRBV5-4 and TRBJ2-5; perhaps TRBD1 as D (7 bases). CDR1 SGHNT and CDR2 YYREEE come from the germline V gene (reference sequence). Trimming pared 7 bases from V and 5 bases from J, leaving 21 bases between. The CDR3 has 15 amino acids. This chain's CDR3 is CASASEGARQETQYF. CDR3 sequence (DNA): TGTGCCAGCGCCTCGGAGGGGGCTAGACAGGAGACCCAGTACTTC.

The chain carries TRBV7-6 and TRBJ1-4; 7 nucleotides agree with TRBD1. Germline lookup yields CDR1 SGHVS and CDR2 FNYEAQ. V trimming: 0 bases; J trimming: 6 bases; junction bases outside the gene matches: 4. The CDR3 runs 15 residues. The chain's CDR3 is CASSLAIGTDEKLFF. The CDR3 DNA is TGTGCCAGCAGCTTAGCTATTGGGACAGATGAAAAACTGTTTTTT.

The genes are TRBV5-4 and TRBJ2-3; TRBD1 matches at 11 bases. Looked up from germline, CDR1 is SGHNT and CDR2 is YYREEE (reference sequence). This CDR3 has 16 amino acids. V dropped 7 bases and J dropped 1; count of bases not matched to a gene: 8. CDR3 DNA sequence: TGTGCCAGCGGACTACGGACAGGGGGCGGCACAGATACGCAGTATTTT. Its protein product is CASGLRTGGGTDTQYF.